This T cell receptor (beta chain) was identified in a study of blood T cell repertoires in COVID-19. Study-wide context: Samples came from the United States, Italy and Spain, spanning acute and convalescent COVID-19. From T cells, B-cell-depleted T cells, or PBMCs came the material, which was cDNA or gDNA.

This clone was seen more than once but under ten times. In the source study's methods: Reference gene primer amplification gave nucleated cell count estimates. Only in-frame clones appear in the TCRdb table, and some are missing; sequencing was by immunoSEQ multiplex PCR. The DNA was the basis for D and trimming; V, J and clone size are from that table. Of approximately 150,000 clones listed, about 80% are singletons. Material: peripheral blood. The TCR comes from a woman in her 70s with acute or convalescent COVID-19.

CDR3 protein: CASSPRQGSLMNTEAFF. CDR3 sequence (DNA): TGTGCCAGCAGTCCAAGACAGGGAAGCCTTATGAACACTGAAGCTTTCTTT. This chain links TRBV27 with TRBJ1-1; TRBD1 agrees at 7 bases. This CDR3 region has 17 residues. Trimming took 5 bases from V and 0 from J; bases not matched to a gene: 12. Germline V gene data show CDR1 as MNHEY and CDR2 as SMNVEV (reference sequence).